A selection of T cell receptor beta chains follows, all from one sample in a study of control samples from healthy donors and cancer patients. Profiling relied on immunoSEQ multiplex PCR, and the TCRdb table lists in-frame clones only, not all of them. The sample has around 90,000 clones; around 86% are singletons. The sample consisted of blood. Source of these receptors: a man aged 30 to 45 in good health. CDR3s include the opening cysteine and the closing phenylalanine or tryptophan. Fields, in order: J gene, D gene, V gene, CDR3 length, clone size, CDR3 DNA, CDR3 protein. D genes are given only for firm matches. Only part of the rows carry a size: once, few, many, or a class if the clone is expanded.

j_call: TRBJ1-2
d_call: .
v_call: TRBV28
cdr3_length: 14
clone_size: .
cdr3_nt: TGTGCCAGCAGTTTCGGCACAGTTCGTCGGGGCTACACCTTC
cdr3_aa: CASSFGTVRRGYTF

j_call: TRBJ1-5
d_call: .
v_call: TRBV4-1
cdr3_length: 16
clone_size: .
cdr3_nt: TGCGCCAGCAGCCAAGATCGGGGGATCTCCAATCAGCCCCAGCATTTT
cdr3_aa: CASSQDRGISNQPQHF

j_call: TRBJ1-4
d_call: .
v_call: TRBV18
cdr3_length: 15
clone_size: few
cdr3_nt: TGTGCCAGCTCACCATCGGAGGGCGGCGGGGAAAAACTGTTTTTT
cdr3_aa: CASSPSEGGGEKLFF

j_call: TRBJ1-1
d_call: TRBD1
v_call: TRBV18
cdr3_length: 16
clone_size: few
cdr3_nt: TGTGCCAGCTCACCCCCGACAGGGGGAATGAACACTGAAGCTTTCTTT
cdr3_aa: CASSPPTGGMNTEAFF

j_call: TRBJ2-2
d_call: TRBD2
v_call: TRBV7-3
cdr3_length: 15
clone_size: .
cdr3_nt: TGTGCCAGCAGCACATCTAGCGGGGGAACCGGGGAGCTGTTTTTT
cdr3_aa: CASSTSSGGTGELFF

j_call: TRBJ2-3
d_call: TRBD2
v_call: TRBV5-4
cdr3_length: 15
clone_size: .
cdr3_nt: TGTGCCAGCAGCCCCCCGCCCGGGGGGACAGATACGCAGTATTTT
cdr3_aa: CASSPPPGGTDTQYF

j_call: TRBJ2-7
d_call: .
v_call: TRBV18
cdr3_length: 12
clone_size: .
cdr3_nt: TGTGCCAGCTCACCTACCTCCTACGAGCAGTACTTC
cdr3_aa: CASSPTSYEQYF

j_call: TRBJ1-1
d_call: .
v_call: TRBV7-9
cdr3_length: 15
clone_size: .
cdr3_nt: TGTGCCAGCAGCTCCACCCTTACAGGGAACACTGAAGCTTTCTTT
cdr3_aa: CASSSTLTGNTEAFF

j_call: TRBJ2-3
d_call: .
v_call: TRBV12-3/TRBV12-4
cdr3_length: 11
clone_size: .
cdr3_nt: TGTGCCAGCATCTTAGGGGATACGCAGTATTTT
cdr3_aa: CASILGDTQYF

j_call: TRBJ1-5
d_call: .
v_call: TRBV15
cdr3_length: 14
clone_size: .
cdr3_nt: TGTGCCACCAGCAGAGATCGGGGCAATCAGCCCCAGCATTTT
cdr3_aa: CATSRDRGNQPQHF

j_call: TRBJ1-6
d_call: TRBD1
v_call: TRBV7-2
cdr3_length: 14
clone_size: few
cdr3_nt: TGTGCCAGCAGCAAGACAGGGCCCAATTCACCCCTCCACTTT
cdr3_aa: CASSKTGPNSPLHF